Presented here are 29 T cell receptor beta chains from one specimen sequenced in a study of blood T cell repertoires in COVID-19. Profiling relied on immunoSEQ multiplex PCR, and the TCRdb table lists in-frame clones only, not all of them. The data show fewer than 200,000 clones, 70% to 90% seen once. Sequencing input: peripheral blood. The receptors come from a man aged 60 to 75 with active or convalescent COVID-19.

The V call is TRBV28, the J call TRBJ2-7; no definite D call. The CDR3 has 12 amino acids. Germline V CDR1 and CDR2: MDHEN, SYDVKM. V was cut by 7 bases and J by 4 bases, with 11 bases left in between. The DNA of the CDR3 is TGTGCCAGCACCTCTAATCGGTACGAGCAGTACTTC. It yields the protein CASTSNRYEQYF.

The chain uses TRBV18 and TRBJ1-2; TRBD1 matches at 9 bases. The CDR3 is made up of 15 amino acids. J was trimmed by 10 bases and V by 2 bases; bases with no gene match: 11. From germline, CDR1 is KGHSH and CDR2 LQKENI. This CDR3 reads CASSPTGTGNSFYTF. CDR3 sequence (DNA): TGTGCCAGCTCACCAACCGGGACAGGGAATAGTTTCTACACCTTC.

The chain carries TRBV19 and TRBJ2-3; weak D call: TRBD1 (5 bases). The CDR3 is 16 residues long. V gave up 1 base and J gave up 6 bases, with 17 bases separating them. Germline V gene data show CDR1 as LNHDA and CDR2 as SQIVND (reference sequence). In DNA form, the CDR3 reads TGTGCCAGTAGTATAGTCAGGCAGGGTAGTGGGGATACGCAGTATTTT. It specifies CASSIVRQGSGDTQYF.

V is TRBV4-1 and J is TRBJ2-7; 8 bases align to TRBD1. The CDR3 is made up of 16 amino acids. Germline V gives CDR1 MGHRA, CDR2 YSYEKL. After removal of 0 bases from V and 3 bases from J, the junction contained 7 bases not matched to a gene. The CDR3 sequence is CASSQEARGPRYEQYF. In DNA form, the CDR3 reads TGCGCCAGCAGCCAAGAAGCCAGGGGGCCTCGCTACGAGCAGTACTTC.

The chain joins TRBV11-2 to TRBJ2-3; 10 bases map to TRBD2. Germline V gene sequence: CDR1 SGHAT, CDR2 FQNNGV. The CDR3 is 16 residues long. The trim removed 1 base at V and 4 bases at J, leaving 5 bases unmatched. The CDR3: CASSLGASGGSDTQYF. CDR3 nucleotides: TGTGCCAGCAGCTTAGGGGCTAGCGGGGGTTCAGATACGCAGTATTTT.

The genes are TRBV4-1 and TRBJ2-1; D is unclear. Trimming pared 8 bases from V and 5 bases from J, leaving 16 bases between. The germline gives CDR1 MGHRA, CDR2 YSYEKL. The CDR3 extends over 14 amino acids. The CDR3 loop is CASAPRWANNEQFF. As DNA, the CDR3 is TGCGCCAGCGCCCCCCGGTGGGCAAACAATGAGCAGTTCTTC.

The rearrangement joins TRBV6-5 to TRBJ1-1; TRBD1 aligns across 8 bases. Germline CDR1 is MNHEY and CDR2 is SVGAGI. This CDR3 has 13 residues. Germline trimming cut 10 bases from V and 2 bases from J; bases unmatched to any gene: 6. The CDR3 DNA is TGTGCCACACAGACAGGGGTAAACACTGAAGCTTTCTTT. It codes for CATQTGVNTEAFF.

CDR3 residues: CSASMGPNQPQHF. In DNA form, the CDR3 reads TGCAGTGCTAGTATGGGGCCCAATCAGCCCCAGCATTTT. V gene TRBV20-1 combines with J gene TRBJ1-5; a weak D match, TRBD1 (5 bases). CDR1 and CDR2 from the germline V gene are DFQATT and SNEGSKA (reference sequence). There are 13 residues in the CDR3. The V end lost 3 bases, the J end lost 3 bases, and 9 bases lay between the germline ends.

The chain combines TRBV2 with TRBJ2-7; 8 bases line up with TRBD1. V shed 4 bases, J shed 3 bases, and the junction held 8 bases outside the gene matches. The CDR3 sequence is 15 residues long. Germline CDR1 is SNHLY and CDR2 is FYNNEI. The CDR3 nucleotides read TGTGCCAGCAGTGTTCCGTTGGGACAGGTCTACGAGCAGTACTTC. Protein sequence: CASSVPLGQVYEQYF.

V is TRBV5-1 and J is TRBJ1-2; unclear D gene. CDR1 and CDR2 (germline): SGHRS, YFSETQ. Trimming shortened V by 0 bases and J by 6 bases, and 6 bases separated the two germline ends. The CDR3 sequence is 12 residues long. As DNA, the CDR3 is TGCGCCAGCAGCTTGGACATTAATGGCTACACCTTC. This encodes CASSLDINGYTF.

The chain is built from TRBV6-5 and TRBJ1-1, with 7 bases fitting TRBD1. V dropped 6 bases and J dropped 3; count of bases not matched to a gene: 7. The CDR3 length is 14 residues. Germline values: CDR1 MNHEY, CDR2 SVGAGI. The CDR3 is CASRSQTGDTEAFF. The CDR3 nucleotides read TGTGCCAGCAGGTCACAAACAGGGGACACTGAAGCTTTCTTT.

The chain couples TRBV24-1 to TRBJ2-3; TRBD2 might be the D (6 bases). There are 14 residues in the CDR3. CDR1 KGHDR and CDR2 SFDVKD come from the germline V gene. Trimming cost V 9 bases and J 0 bases, with 12 bases left between them. Here the CDR3 reads CATSSGTSTDTQYF. The CDR3 coding sequence is TGTGCCACCTCCTCAGGGACTAGCACAGATACGCAGTATTTT.

The chain recombines TRBV9 with TRBJ1-1; 9 nucleotides match TRBD1. From germline, CDR1 is SGDLS and CDR2 YYNGEE. CDR3 length: 14 residues. V was pared by 3 bases and J by 4 bases, with 4 bases of the junction left unmatched. CDR3 nucleotides: TGTGCCAGCAGCGAGGGACAGGGCGGCACTGAAGCTTTCTTT. Its translation is CASSEGQGGTEAFF.

The V gene is TRBV6-6, the J gene TRBJ1-5; D perhaps matches TRBD1 (5 bases). The CDR3 sequence is 13 residues long. Germline V CDR1 and CDR2: MNHNY, SVGAGI (reference sequence). The ends were cut back, 4 bases at V and 2 bases at J, with 6 bases in the middle. CDR3 amino acids: CASSSTGNQPQHF. CDR3 DNA: TGTGCCAGCAGTTCGACAGGCAATCAGCCCCAGCATTTT.

This sequence joins TRBV19 and TRBJ1-1, with D possibly matching TRBD1 (6 bases). This CDR3 is 14 amino acids long. V lost 4 bases to trimming and J lost 3 bases, with 12 bases between them. The V gene's germline CDR1 is LNHDA and CDR2 SQIVND (reference sequence). The CDR3 here is CASSKGQGYTEAFF. For the CDR3, the DNA is TGTGCCAGTAGTAAGGGGCAGGGGTACACTGAAGCTTTCTTT.

This clone showed up just a few times. The rearrangement joins TRBV6-5 to TRBJ2-1; 9 bases line up with TRBD2. In germline, CDR1 is MNHEY, CDR2 SVGAGI. This CDR3 has 14 residues. V gave up 4 bases and J gave up 10 bases; unmatched junction bases: 8. CDR3 coding DNA: TGTGCCAGCAGTTTCACTTGGACTAGCGACGAGCAGTTCTTC. Translated: CASSFTWTSDEQFF.

This chain links TRBV6-5 with TRBJ2-1; 11 positions match TRBD2. CDR3 size: 15 residues. Germline V gene lookup returns CDR1 MNHEY and CDR2 SVGAGI. The V gene end was trimmed by 7 bases and the J gene end by 6 bases; junction bases not matched to a gene: 8. This CDR3 reads CASNYLAGGSNEQFF. Here the CDR3 DNA reads TGTGCCAGCAACTACCTAGCGGGGGGATCCAATGAGCAGTTCTTC.

V gene TRBV5-4 combines with J gene TRBJ2-2, with 8 bases lining up with TRBD1. Germline V lookup: CDR1 SGHNT, CDR2 YYREEE (reference sequence). The CDR3 runs to 14 residues. The J segment lost 5 bases and the V segment lost 1 base, leaving 1 base of the junction unmatched. The CDR3 DNA reads TGTGCCAGCAGCTTGACAGGGGGGACCGGGGAGCTGTTTTTT. The encoded protein is CASSLTGGTGELFF.

This sequence joins TRBV19 and TRBJ1-2; 9 nucleotides line up with TRBD1. V dropped 5 bases and J dropped 4; count of bases not matched to a gene: 11. The CDR3 loop spans 16 amino acids. Germline V CDR1 and CDR2: LNHDA, SQIVND (reference sequence). The DNA for the CDR3 is TGTGCCAGTAGTGTCCGACAGGGGGTAGGTAGCTATGGCTACACCTTC. Its protein is CASSVRQGVGSYGYTF.

The chain has TRBV10-3 and TRBJ2-6; D gene unclear. This CDR3 region has 15 residues. The germline gives CDR1 ENHRY, CDR2 SYGVKD. V was clipped by 3 bases and J by 1 base, with 7 bases between them. CDR3 nucleotides: TGTGCCATCAGTGACAGGAAATCTGGGGCCAACGTCCTGACTTTC. It is translated as CAISDRKSGANVLTF.

J is TRBJ2-5 and V is TRBV5-1; 11 nucleotides line up with TRBD2. Germline trimming cut 5 bases from V and 1 base from J; bases unmatched to any gene: 4. The CDR3 extends over 15 amino acids. Germline V gene sequence: CDR1 SGHRS, CDR2 YFSETQ. CDR3 DNA sequence: TGCGCCAGCAGACTAGCGGGGGTTCCCCAAGAGACCCAGTACTTC. Protein sequence: CASRLAGVPQETQYF.

This rearrangement joins TRBV18 to TRBJ1-1; a possible D gene is TRBD1 (5 bases). The CDR3 covers 12 residues. Germline assignment: CDR1 KGHSH and CDR2 LQKENI. Between the trimmed V and J ends, which lost 3 bases and 7 bases, there was a span of 9 bases. CDR3 nucleotide sequence: TGTGCCAGCTCACCTACAAGGGGTGAAGCTTTCTTT. This encodes CASSPTRGEAFF.

The rearrangement uses TRBV3-1 (or the pseudogene TRBV3-2) and TRBJ1-5, with a possible D match to TRBD1 (5 bases). The CDR3 consists of 13 residues. Trimming pared 5 bases from V and 4 bases from J, leaving 9 bases between. Looked up from germline, CDR1 is LGHDT and CDR2 is YNNKEL (reference sequence). Here the CDR3 DNA reads TGTGCCAGCAGCTGGGAGGGGAATCAGCCCCAGCATTTT. This translates into CASSWEGNQPQHF.

The chain links TRBV5-1 to TRBJ2-2; 8 bases match TRBD1. Trimming cost V 6 bases and J 4 bases; bases outside gene matches: 8. The CDR3 has 15 amino acids. The germline V gene has CDR1 SGHRS and CDR2 YFSETQ. Here the CDR3 DNA reads TGCGCCAGCAAGGGAGCAGGGGGCCTCACCGGGGAGCTGTTTTTT. Its translation is CASKGAGGLTGELFF. The variable domain in full, completed from reference TRBV5-1 and TRBJ2-2, reads KAGVTQTPRYLIKTRGQQVTLSCSPISGHRSVSWYQQTPGQGLQFLFEYFSETQRNKGNFPGRFSGRQFSNSRSEMNVSTLELGDSALYLCASKGAGGLTGELFFGEGSRLTVL.

This chain uses TRBV20-1 with TRBJ2-5, with TRBD2 matching 12 bases. V lost 3 bases, J lost 5 bases, and 10 bases stayed unmatched. This CDR3 is 16 amino acids long. The germline V gene has CDR1 DFQATT and CDR2 SNEGSKA (reference sequence). DNA for the CDR3: TGCAGTGCTAGTCCCTCTCCTAGCGGGGGGGGTGAGACCCAGTACTTC. This sequence encodes CSASPSPSGGGETQYF.

The chain uses TRBV30 and TRBJ2-6; TRBD1 matches at 7 bases. The V gene end was trimmed by 2 bases and the J gene end by 0 bases; junction bases not matched to a gene: 4. Looked up from germline, CDR1 is GTSNPN and CDR2 is SVGIG (reference sequence). The CDR3 loop spans 16 amino acids. CDR3 amino acids: CAWSLGGNSGANVLTF. The CDR3 region has the DNA TGTGCCTGGAGTTTAGGGGGCAACTCTGGGGCCAACGTCCTGACTTTC.

The gene calls are TRBV7-9 and TRBJ2-5; 14 bases fit TRBD2. Germline CDR1 SEHNR, CDR2 FQNEAQ (reference sequence). The CDR3 has 17 residues. V gave up 4 bases and J gave up 4 bases; unmatched junction bases: 8. This CDR3 is CASSSGLAGVQGETQYF. The DNA of the CDR3 is TGTGCCAGCAGCTCGGGACTAGCGGGGGTGCAGGGAGAGACCCAGTACTTC.

This clone was seen repeatedly, ten times or more. This chain uses TRBV12-3 or TRBV12-4 with TRBJ1-2, with D possibly matching TRBD1 (6 bases). V was trimmed by 6 bases and J by 4 bases, leaving 12 bases between them. This CDR3 has 13 amino acids. In nucleotides, the CDR3 is TGTGCCAGCAGCCGAAAGACAGGCTATGGCTACACCTTC. It is translated as CASSRKTGYGYTF.

On this clone: The sample holds other DNA sequences that translate to the same CDR3. The V call is TRBV18, the J call TRBJ1-2; 7 positions match TRBD1. The CDR3 sequence is 14 residues long. Trimming took 2 bases from V and 3 from J; bases not matched to a gene: 3. CDR1 is KGHSH and CDR2 is LQKENI in the germline V gene. In DNA, the CDR3 is TGTGCCAGCTCACCAACAACAGGGGACTATGGCTACACCTTC. Translation: CASSPTTGDYGYTF.